The rows below give T cell receptor beta chains drawn from one sample of a study of cytomegalovirus exposure and HLA in healthy donors. Measured with immunoSEQ multiplex PCR; TCRdb has only the in-frame clones, and not every one. The sample holds roughly 26,000 clones; under 70% are singletons and the top ten take about 4.7%. The sequenced material came from PBMCs. These receptors were obtained from a woman in her forties or fifties in good health and CMV-seronegative. CDR3s include the opening cysteine and the closing phenylalanine or tryptophan. The D gene is left open where the match is weak. Some rows have no size entry. The others give once, few or many, or a class for an expanded clone.

>TRBV2|TRBJ2-7|few|NA
TGTGCCAGCAGTGGCGATTCCTACGAGCAGTACTTC
CASSGDSYEQYF
>TRBV13|TRBJ2-2|medium-sized|TRBD1
TGTGCCAGCAGCCAAGACGACAGGGTTCGCACCGGGGAGCTGTTTTTT
CASSQDDRVRTGELFF
>TRBV5-6|TRBJ1-1|NA|TRBD1
TGTGCCAGCAGCTTCGACAGGGTGGCTTTCTTT
CASSFDRVAFF
>TRBV6-1|TRBJ2-7|NA|TRBD1
TGTGCCAGCAGTGAAGCGTCCACAGGGGTCGGGCAGTACTTC
CASSEASTGVGQYF
>TRBV5-1|TRBJ1-3|NA|NA
TGCGCCAGCAGCTTGGAAGATCCCAGTGGAAACACCATATATTTT
CASSLEDPSGNTIYF
>TRBV13|TRBJ2-1|NA|TRBD1
TGTGCCAGCAGCTTAGGCCTCCACAGGGGGGACAATGAGCAGTTCTTC
CASSLGLHRGDNEQFF
>TRBV6-5|TRBJ1-2|NA|NA
TGTGCCAGCACCCAGGGGAGTCCCTATGGCTACACCTTC
CASTQGSPYGYTF
>TRBV5-1|TRBJ2-5|NA|NA
TGCGCCAGCAGCTTGAGACAGAAAGAGACCCAGTACTTC
CASSLRQKETQYF
>TRBV19|TRBJ1-6|NA|NA
TGTGCCAGTAAGGACAGACCTAATTCACCCCTCCACTTT
CASKDRPNSPLHF
>TRBV6-1|TRBJ1-3|NA|TRBD1
TGTGCCAGCAGGAGGACAGGGGTGGGAGGAAACACCATATATTTT
CASRRTGVGGNTIYF
>TRBV28|TRBJ2-1|few|NA
TGTGCCAGCAGCAAACTAGTGAATGAGCAGTTCTTC
CASSKLVNEQFF
>TRBV9|TRBJ1-2|NA|TRBD1
TGTGCCAGCAGCGTAGGAAACCCGGGACAGGGATATGGCTACACCTTC
CASSVGNPGQGYGYTF
>TRBV29-1|TRBJ1-5|NA|NA
TGCAGCGTCGGGGGAGGGAATCAGCCCCAGCATTTT
CSVGGGNQPQHF
>TRBV5-6|TRBJ1-5|once|NA
TGTGCCAGCAGCTTGTCTGATCAGCCCCAGCATTTT
CASSLSDQPQHF
>TRBV21-1|TRBJ2-7|NA|NA
TGTGCCAGCAGCAACCTGGTTCGGGACAGCTCCTACGAGCAGTACTTC
CASSNLVRDSSYEQYF
>TRBV6-5|TRBJ1-2|NA|NA
TGTGCCAGCAGTGGTGGGGAGAGATATGGCTACACCTTC
CASSGGERYGYTF
>TRBV5-1|TRBJ1-6|NA|TRBD1
TGCGCCAGCAGCGTGGGACAGGGCTTTTCCTATAATTCACCCCTCCACTTT
CASSVGQGFSYNSPLHF
>TRBV27|TRBJ2-7|NA|NA
TGTGCCAGCAGTTTGGGCGCATGGGGGGACCAGTACTTC
CASSLGAWGDQYF
>TRBV2|TRBJ1-2|NA|NA
TGTGCCAGCAGTAAAGGGACATCTGGCTACACCTTC
CASSKGTSGYTF
>TRBV6-5|TRBJ1-1|few|TRBD1
TGTGCCAGCCAGGGACAGGGCCTCCTGAACACTGAAGCTTTCTTT
CASQGQGLLNTEAFF
>TRBV19|TRBJ1-5|NA|NA
TGTGCCAGTAGTATGCAGGGAAATAGCAATCAGCCCCAGCATTTT
CASSMQGNSNQPQHF
>TRBV19|TRBJ1-1|NA|NA
TGTGCCTCTAAGGAGAGAGTGAACACTGAAGCTTTCTTT
CASKERVNTEAFF
>TRBV9|TRBJ1-2|NA|NA
TGTGCCAGCAGCGGGCTGGGGACTTTCTATGGCTACACCTTC
CASSGLGTFYGYTF
>TRBV7-3|TRBJ2-1|NA|TRBD2
TGTGCCAGCAGCATAGGGGGCAGGGGGCGGCTAGCGGGAGTCAATGAGCAGTTCTTC
CASSIGGRGRLAGVNEQFF
>TRBV10-3|TRBJ2-1|NA|NA
TGTGCCATCCAAGCGGGTAGCTCCTACAATGAGCAGTTCTTC
CAIQAGSSYNEQFF
>TRBV28|TRBJ1-2|few|NA
TGTGCCAGCAGTAGTCGGGGGGGCTATGGCTACACCTTC
CASSSRGGYGYTF
>TRBV2|TRBJ2-1|few|NA
TGTGCCAGCAGTGACTCGTTTCGGAATGAGCAGTTCTTC
CASSDSFRNEQFF
>TRBV4-1|TRBJ1-1|NA|NA
TGCGCCAGCAGCCAAGGCCTCCGGTTCCGCGAATGGGAAGCTTTCTTT
CASSQGLRFREWEAFF
>TRBV28|TRBJ2-7|NA|NA
TGTGCCAGCAGTCTGACAGGTCCCTACGAGCAGTACTTC
CASSLTGPYEQYF
>TRBV2|TRBJ2-3|few|NA
TGTGCCTCAAGTCGGGGTCGCACAGATACGCAGTATTTT
CASSRGRTDTQYF
>TRBV29-1|TRBJ2-1|NA|NA
TGCAGCGTTGAAGACCGGGGTGGGGGGACCCAAACCTACAATGAGCAGTTCTTC
CSVEDRGGGTQTYNEQFF
>TRBV5-1|TRBJ2-2|once|TRBD1
TGCGCCAGCCAGACGGGCAGGGGGACGAACACCGGGGAGCTGTTTTTT
CASQTGRGTNTGELFF
>TRBV7-2|TRBJ2-7|NA|NA
TGTGCCAGCAGCTTAGGAGGGAGGCAATCCTACGAGCAGTACTTC
CASSLGGRQSYEQYF
>TRBV5-1|TRBJ2-3|few|NA
TGCGCCAGCAGCTTGGGGACAGTTAGGTCAGATACGCAGTATTTT
CASSLGTVRSDTQYF
>TRBV15|TRBJ2-2|NA|TRBD2
TGTGCCACCACCAGAGGGCGGGAGGATACCGGGGAGCTGTTTTTT
CATTRGREDTGELFF
>TRBV5-1|TRBJ2-7|NA|NA
TGCGCCAGCAGCCTCGGACAGTTCTACGAGCAGTACTTC
CASSLGQFYEQYF
>TRBV11-1|TRBJ1-2|once|TRBD1
TGTGCCAGCAGCTTAGGCCCCGGGACAGCTAACTATGGCTACACCTTC
CASSLGPGTANYGYTF
>TRBV5-1|TRBJ2-1|few|TRBD2
TGCGCCAGCAGCTTGTATAGCCCTAGCGGGGGGAGGGGCGAGCAGTTCTTC
CASSLYSPSGGRGEQFF
>TRBV7-7|TRBJ2-2|few|TRBD1
TGTGCTAGCAGCCCGGGACAGGGATTGGACACCGGGGAGCTGTTTTTT
CASSPGQGLDTGELFF
>TRBV9|TRBJ1-2|NA|NA
TGTGCCAGCAGCGTAGACTCTAACTATGGCTACACCTTC
CASSVDSNYGYTF
>TRBV29-1|TRBJ1-2|NA|NA
TGCAGCGCCGAGAGGACTGACTATGGCTACACCTTC
CSAERTDYGYTF
>TRBV28|TRBJ1-4|few|NA
TGTGCCAGCAGTTTTCGTGAAAAACTGTTTTTT
CASSFREKLFF
>TRBV6-5|TRBJ2-5|NA|TRBD2
TGTGCCAGCAGTTACCGGACCGCGGGGGGGACCCAGTACTTC
CASSYRTAGGTQYF
>TRBV6-1|TRBJ2-1|few|NA
TGTGCCAGCAGGAGGGTTTACAATGAGCAGTTCTTC
CASRRVYNEQFF
>TRBV6-5|TRBJ2-5|NA|TRBD2
TGTGCCAGCAGTCCTAGCGGGGGGCGGGAGACCCAGTACTTC
CASSPSGGRETQYF
>TRBV5-4|TRBJ2-5|NA|TRBD2
TGTGCCAGCAGCTTGGCGGGGGGGACAAAAGAGACCCAGTACTTC
CASSLAGGTKETQYF
>TRBV6-1|TRBJ1-4|NA|NA
TGTGCCAGCAGGACTTGGAAAGATGAAAAACTGTTTTTT
CASRTWKDEKLFF
>TRBV2|TRBJ2-1|NA|NA
TGTGCCAGCATGATACAGACAGACTACAATGAGCAGTTCTTC
CASMIQTDYNEQFF
>TRBV29-1|TRBJ1-2|NA|NA
TGCAGCGTGGGGGGGCAGGTCTATGGCTACACCTTC
CSVGGQVYGYTF
>TRBV5-8|TRBJ1-2|few|NA
TGTGCCAGCAGCTGGTTGACTTTGTATACCTTC
CASSWLTLYTF